This T cell receptor (beta chain) originates from a study of human CD4 T cells and Enterobacteriaceae. The study, taken as a whole, reports: Matching to same-donor CFSE-low cultures alone inferred ex vivo clonotype reactivity.

Regarding this clone: Its target is not known.

J gave up 7 bases and V 2 bases, and 5 bases lay outside the gene matches. The CDR3 runs 14 residues. Germline-derived CDR1 and CDR2 are SGHTA and FQGTGA. Only in-frame clones appear in the TCRdb table, and some are missing; sequencing was by immunoSEQ multiplex PCR. Counted here are about 29,000 clones, approximately 80% occurring once; the ten biggest clones make up approximately 1.5%. Sorting took every CD4+ cell except CD45RA+CCR7+CD95- naive cells, reaching over 95% purity. Sorted cells lacked CD8+, CD14+, CD16+, CD56+, CD19+ and CD25-bright cells. This sequence originates from a human donor in good health. The chain joins TRBV7-3 to TRBJ2-1, with 7 bases identical to TRBD2. Sequenced sample: memory CD4+ T cells from blood. The CDR3 sequence: CASSLAGRGNEQFF. For the CDR3, the DNA is TGTGCCAGCAGCTTAGCCGGGCGGGGGAATGAGCAGTTCTTC.